This passage covers 25 T cell receptor beta chains from one sample sequenced in a study of blood T cell repertoires in COVID-19. Repertoires were generated with immunoSEQ multiplex PCR, while TCRdb's copy carries only in-frame clones and drops some. The profile shows about 170,000 clones, 84% of them singletons. Sequencing used peripheral blood. The receptors here all came from a woman in her seventies with COVID-19, enrolled during active disease.

The chain couples TRBV20-1 to TRBJ2-1; TRBD1 agrees at 7 bases. The trim removed 3 bases at V and 7 bases at J, leaving 9 bases unmatched. CDR1 and CDR2 (germline): DFQATT, SNEGSKA (reference sequence). There are 14 residues in the CDR3. This CDR3 reads CSASLGGEGNEQFF. CDR3 sequence (DNA): TGCAGTGCTAGTTTAGGGGGCGAGGGTAATGAGCAGTTCTTC.

The genes are TRBV28 and TRBJ2-1; 12 nucleotides align to TRBD2. CDR3 length: 15 amino acids. Germline-derived CDR1 and CDR2 are MDHEN and SYDVKM. The trim removed 3 bases at V and 7 bases at J, leaving 4 bases unmatched. In nucleotides, the CDR3 is TGTGCCAGCAGTTTGACTAGCGGGAGTCCGAATGAGCAGTTCTTC. Translated: CASSLTSGSPNEQFF.

The CDR3 bases are TGTGCCACCAGCAGAGAGTCAGGGGGCGGGAAAGAGACCCAGTACTTC. Translating gives CATSRESGGGKETQYF. V is TRBV15 and J is TRBJ2-5; 8 bases are a match to TRBD1. Germline CDR1 is LNHNV and CDR2 is YYDKDF (reference sequence). The junction had 6 bases not matched to a gene; V was cut back by 0 bases and J by 3 bases. The length of the CDR3 is 16 residues. The whole variable domain, remainder taken from reference TRBV15 and TRBJ2-5, is DAMVIQNPRYQVTQFGKPVTLSCSQTLNHNVMYWYQQKSSQAPKLLFHYYDKDFNNEADTPDNFQSRRPNTSFCFLDIRSPGLGDTAMYLCATSRESGGGKETQYFGPGTRLLVL.

Concerning this clone itself: The junction differs from germline at one of its ends, possibly a read error. The chain links TRBV24-1 to TRBJ1-2; D unresolved. This CDR3 is 12 amino acids long. The V gene's germline CDR1 is KGHDR and CDR2 SFDVKD. CDR3 amino acids: CATSDLIEHQYF. Here the CDR3 DNA reads TGTGCCACCAGTGATTTGATCGAGCACCAATACTTC.

The gene calls are TRBV5-4 and TRBJ2-1; 8 bases are a match to TRBD1. The length of the CDR3 is 15 residues. Germline lookup yields CDR1 SGHNT and CDR2 YYREEE (reference sequence). J gave up 6 bases and V 0 bases, and 5 bases lay outside the gene matches. This CDR3 is CASSLAGTGINEQFF. CDR3 in DNA: TGTGCCAGCAGCTTGGCCGGGACAGGTATCAATGAGCAGTTCTTC.

The rearrangement uses TRBV6-1 and TRBJ2-5; 7 nucleotides align to TRBD2. The CDR3 sequence is 14 residues long. From germline, CDR1 is MNHNS and CDR2 SASEGT. V shed 6 bases and J 5 bases; nucleotides not matched to a gene: 9. The chain's CDR3 is CASSPKRGGETQYF. CDR3 sequence (DNA): TGTGCCAGCAGCCCCAAAAGGGGAGGGGAGACCCAGTACTTC.

The chain has TRBV27 and TRBJ2-6, with D possibly TRBD2 on 5 matching bases. Deletions cut 7 bases from V and 4 bases from J, with 11 bases between. There are 14 residues in the CDR3. From germline, CDR1 is MNHEY and CDR2 SMNVEV (reference sequence). The chain's CDR3 is CASIRESGANVLTF. The CDR3 DNA follows: TGTGCCAGCATTAGGGAGTCGGGGGCCAACGTCCTGACTTTC.

The V gene is TRBV10-3, the J gene TRBJ2-5, with D perhaps matching TRBD1 or TRBD2 (5 bases each). CDR1 ENHRY and CDR2 SYGVKD come from the germline V gene. CDR3 length equals 16 residues. Trimming took 8 bases from V and 2 from J, leaving 21 bases between them. In nucleotides, the CDR3 is TGTGCCATCGGTGGGACCGAATTCAGCGGACAAGAGACCCAGTACTTC. As protein: CAIGGTEFSGQETQYF.

This clone has a count of ten or more. This sequence joins TRBV3-1 (or the pseudogene TRBV3-2) and TRBJ2-3, with D possibly TRBD1 on 5 matching bases. Deletions cut 4 bases from V and 1 base from J, with 12 bases between. CDR3 length equals 15 residues. CDR1 is LGHDT, CDR2 YNNKEL, per germline (reference sequence). The CDR3 bases are TGTGCCAGCAGCCCCTCAAAAGGGGGCACAGATACGCAGTATTTT. This codes for CASSPSKGGTDTQYF.

This clone was seen more than once but under ten times. This specimen includes other DNA sequences encoding the same CDR3. The V gene is TRBV9, the J gene TRBJ2-2; 9 bases map to TRBD1. Germline V lookup: CDR1 SGDLS, CDR2 YYNGEE. The trim removed 4 bases at V and 6 bases at J, leaving 1 base unmatched. CDR3 length: 13 amino acids. The CDR3 bases are TGTGCCAGCAGCACAGGGGGCCCCGGGGAGCTGTTTTTT. This translates into CASSTGGPGELFF.

V gene TRBV5-6 combines with J gene TRBJ2-1; 10 nucleotides line up with TRBD1. This CDR3 spans 17 amino acids. Trimming took 0 bases from V and 5 from J; bases not matched to a gene: 8. CDR1 and CDR2 (germline): SGHDT, YYEEEE. Here the CDR3 reads CASSLGYGTGEHNEQFF. CDR3 nucleotide sequence: TGTGCCAGCAGCTTGGGTTACGGGACAGGGGAGCACAATGAGCAGTTCTTC. The full variable domain, completed using reference TRBV5-6 and TRBJ2-1, is DAGVTQSPTHLIKTRGQQVTLRCSPKSGHDTVSWYQQALGQGPQFIFQYYEEEERQRGNFPDRFSGHQFPNYSSELNVNALLLGDSALYLCASSLGYGTGEHNEQFFGPGTRLTVL.

This chain uses TRBV28 with TRBJ1-1, with D unresolved. Germline V gene sequence: CDR1 MDHEN, CDR2 SYDVKM. The CDR3 has 15 residues. The V end lost 7 bases, the J end lost 3 bases, and 18 bases lay between the germline ends. This chain's CDR3 is CASKMGSFGYTEAFF. CDR3 DNA: TGTGCCAGCAAAATGGGTTCTTTCGGGTACACTGAAGCTTTCTTT.

The chain uses TRBV3-1 (or the pseudogene TRBV3-2) and TRBJ2-1; 9 bases agree with TRBD2. V lost 3 bases and J lost 0; bases outside the gene matches: 0. Germline CDR1 LGHDT, CDR2 YNNKEL (reference sequence). This CDR3 is 15 amino acids long. The CDR3 loop is CASSHSGGSYNEQFF. The CDR3 nucleotides are TGTGCCAGCAGCCATAGCGGGGGCTCCTACAATGAGCAGTTCTTC.

The table lists this clone with a few counts. This chain uses TRBV18 with TRBJ2-1; D unclear. The V end lost 3 bases, the J end lost 3 bases, and 18 bases lay between the germline ends. Germline V gene lookup returns CDR1 KGHSH and CDR2 LQKENI. The CDR3 contains 17 residues. This chain's CDR3 is CASSPHGPGINYNEQFF. CDR3 nucleotide sequence: TGTGCCAGCTCACCCCATGGGCCAGGTATCAACTACAATGAGCAGTTCTTC.

This clone was observed at least ten times. The J gene is TRBJ1-3, the V gene TRBV27, with a tentative D call TRBD1 (5 bases). Looked up from germline, CDR1 is MNHEY and CDR2 is SMNVEV (reference sequence). The CDR3 contains 17 residues. V shed 5 bases and J shed 1 base, with 18 bases lying between them. CDR3: CASSRLRGPSSGNTIYF. CDR3 DNA: TGTGCCAGCAGTCGACTTAGGGGCCCTTCTTCTGGAAACACCATATATTTT.

The gene calls are TRBV18 and TRBJ2-5; tentatively, D is TRBD2 (6 bases). This CDR3 spans 17 amino acids. Germline lookup yields CDR1 KGHSH and CDR2 LQKENI. Trimming stripped 0 bases from V and 4 bases from J, with 18 bases between. This CDR3 is CASSPPGGPASIETQYF. CDR3 in DNA: TGTGCCAGCTCACCACCGGGAGGTCCGGCATCAATAGAGACCCAGTACTTC.

The V call is TRBV6-5, the J call TRBJ1-2, with D unresolved. CDR1 and CDR2 from the germline V gene are MNHEY and SVGAGI. V gave up 5 bases and J gave up 4 bases, with 8 bases separating them. The CDR3 runs to 12 residues. The CDR3 here is CASSPNGYGYTF. CDR3 DNA: TGTGCCAGCAGTCCAAACGGCTATGGCTACACCTTC.

The chain has TRBV24-1 and TRBJ2-2, with D tentatively TRBD2 (5 bases). Trimming shortened V by 1 base and J by 4 bases, and 15 bases separated the two germline ends. The CDR3 is 17 residues long. Germline CDR1 is KGHDR and CDR2 is SFDVKD. CDR3: CATSDFGQRVGTGELFF. The DNA of the CDR3 is TGTGCCACCAGTGATTTCGGGCAGAGGGTCGGCACCGGGGAGCTGTTTTTT.

The chain is built from TRBV11-2 and TRBJ2-1; D perhaps matches TRBD2 (5 bases). Trimming stripped 5 bases from V and 10 bases from J, with 21 bases between. The CDR3 spans 15 residues. CDR1 and CDR2 from the germline V gene are SGHAT and FQNNGV. The CDR3 DNA sequence: TGTGCCAGCAGCACCAATCCTAGGACTGATCGGGAGCAGTTCTTC. Its translation: CASSTNPRTDREQFF.

The chain links TRBV19 to TRBJ1-4, with D perhaps TRBD1 (5 bases). Trimming cost V 2 bases and J 7 bases, with 14 bases left between them. CDR3 size: 15 residues. CDR1 is LNHDA and CDR2 is SQIVND in the germline V gene (reference sequence). CDR3 amino acids: CASSINGQGGEKLFF. CDR3 sequence (DNA): TGTGCCAGTAGTATAAATGGGCAGGGTGGTGAAAAACTGTTTTTT.

This clone has a single count. The CDR3 is CASSQTGGFSDTQYF. The CDR3 DNA sequence: TGTGCCAGCAGCCAAACAGGGGGCTTTTCAGATACGCAGTATTTT. The rearrangement joins TRBV4-2 to TRBJ2-3; 9 bases agree with TRBD1. The V gene's germline CDR1 is LGHNA and CDR2 YNFKEQ. V lost 2 bases to trimming and J lost 4 bases; unmatched junction nucleotides: 4. The CDR3 consists of 15 residues.

The genes are TRBV6-2 or TRBV6-3 and TRBJ1-5; TRBD1 matches 8 bases. This CDR3 is 17 amino acids long. The V and J ends lost 3 bases and 3 bases, in that order; junction bases with no gene match: 10. The germline V gene encodes CDR1 MNHEY and CDR2 SVGEGT. In DNA form, the CDR3 reads TGTGCCAGCAGTTATTCAGGGGGCTCAGGGGTCAATCAGCCCCAGCATTTT. This codes for CASSYSGGSGVNQPQHF.

The V gene is TRBV5-8, the J gene TRBJ2-5, with 7 nucleotides matching TRBD1. CDR1 is SGHTS and CDR2 is YDEGEE in the germline V gene. After removal of 2 bases from V and 3 bases from J, the junction contained 10 bases not matched to a gene. This CDR3 spans 16 amino acids. The CDR3 here is CASSLRNRGPEETQYF. The CDR3 DNA is TGTGCCAGCAGCTTACGAAACAGGGGTCCCGAAGAGACCCAGTACTTC.

This chain joins TRBV7-3 and TRBJ1-2; D ambiguous. The CDR3 loop spans 16 amino acids. The germline gives CDR1 SGHTA, CDR2 FQGTGA. The ends were cut back, 8 bases at V and 4 bases at J, with 23 bases in the middle. This chain's CDR3 is CASVQEPAASLYGYTF. CDR3 DNA sequence: TGTGCCAGCGTTCAAGAGCCGGCGGCAAGCCTCTATGGCTACACCTTC.

V usage is TRBV10-3 and J usage is TRBJ2-7, with 8 positions matching TRBD2. The CDR3 totals 13 residues. Trimming took 10 bases from V and 3 from J; bases not matched to a gene: 8. Germline CDR1 reads ENHRY; CDR2 reads SYGVKD. The CDR3 sequence: CASGGSPGYEQYV. CDR3 DNA: TGTGCCAGCGGGGGGTCTCCGGGCTACGAGCAGTACGTC.